This T cell receptor beta chain originates from a study of cytomegalovirus exposure and HLA in healthy donors. Worth noting for this clone: What it recognizes is unknown.

From germline, CDR1 is MDHEN and CDR2 SYDVKM. Between the trimmed V and J ends, which lost 6 bases and 0 bases, there was a span of 8 bases. The CDR3 length is 13 residues. Findings and caveats of the study: The tendency of first-cohort TCR clusters to co-occur in the 130 or so validation repertoires was identified by a subsequent analysis. Investigators reported 150 to 200 TCR beta chains as tied to cytomegalovirus. Cytomegalovirus status was reportedly diagnosed by the classifier with high sensitivity and specificity.

TCRdb's table, derived via immunoSEQ multiplex PCR, lists solely in-frame clones and lacks some. The sample holds approximately 280,000 clones, roughly 90% seen once. This chain links TRBV28 with TRBJ1-2, with D possibly TRBD1 on 5 matching bases. The receptor was derived from a woman under 30 in good health and CMV-seronegative. Sequencing used PBMCs. CDR3 nucleotides: TGTGCCAGCAGCTCAGGGCCTAACTATGGCTACACCTTC. Amino acid sequence: CASSSGPNYGYTF.